Following are 26 T cell receptor beta chains from one sample sequenced in a study of beta chain features in type 1 diabetes. The investigators reverse transcribed all of the isolated RNA, so they sequenced expressed TCRB transcripts. Generated by immunoSEQ multiplex PCR, the TCRdb table keeps only in-frame clones and is missing some. Of almost 250,000 clones listed, 13% to 15% are singletons. Specimen: naive CD4+ T cells from blood. The source of these receptors is a woman aged 35 to 49 in good health.

Ten or more counts support this clone. The chain joins TRBV29-1 to TRBJ2-3; 8 bases line up with TRBD1. The ends lost 4 bases at V and 4 bases at J; junction bases unmatched: 7. The CDR3 runs to 14 residues. Germline V gene data show CDR1 as SQVTM and CDR2 as ANQGSEA. The CDR3 bases are TGCAGCGTTGTGGGCAGGGGGCCGGCAGATACGCAGTATTTT. Encoded protein: CSVVGRGPADTQYF.

The chain carries TRBV14 and TRBJ1-1, with 7 bases identical to TRBD1. The CDR3 length is 11 residues. In germline, CDR1 is SGHDN, CDR2 FVKESK. Trimming cost V 10 bases and J 3 bases; bases outside gene matches: 2. This CDR3 reads CANQGDTEAFF. CDR3 bases: TGTGCCAACCAGGGGGACACTGAAGCTTTCTTT.

This clone has only a few counts. In DNA, the CDR3 is TGTGCCAGCAGAGGGGACAGGTCGGTCAATGAGCAGTTCTTC. Protein: CASRGDRSVNEQFF. The chain is built from TRBV2 and TRBJ2-1; TRBD1 aligns across 8 bases. This CDR3 spans 14 amino acids. V shed 6 bases and J 6 bases; nucleotides not matched to a gene: 7. The germline gives CDR1 SNHLY, CDR2 FYNNEI.

This CDR3 reads CSVDGTGGLVLSGYTF. CDR3 sequence (DNA): TGCAGCGTAGATGGGACAGGGGGCTTAGTTTTGAGCGGCTACACCTTC. V usage is TRBV29-1 and J usage is TRBJ1-2, with TRBD1 matching 12 bases. The CDR3 loop spans 16 amino acids. The germline V gene encodes CDR1 SQVTM and CDR2 ANQGSEA. The ends lost 6 bases at V and 8 bases at J; junction bases unmatched: 16.

The chain carries TRBV10-2 and TRBJ2-5; D perhaps matches TRBD2 (6 bases). The CDR3 loop spans 12 amino acids. Trimming cost V 10 bases and J 4 bases, with 13 bases left between them. CDR1 is WSHSY, CDR2 SAAADI, per germline. As DNA, the CDR3 is TGCGCCACCGCGCTCGGGAGAGAGACCCAGTACTTC. Its protein is CATALGRETQYF.

This clone was found a few times. The chain couples TRBV7-2 to TRBJ1-3; 8 nucleotides align to TRBD1. Germline lookup yields CDR1 SGHTA and CDR2 FQGNSA. Losses at the gene ends were 8 bases for V and 0 bases for J; bases not matched to a gene: 3. The CDR3 length is 14 residues. In DNA, the CDR3 is TGTGCCAGCCGGACAGGGACCTCTGGAAACACCATATATTTT. This translates into CASRTGTSGNTIYF.

This clone was seen only a few times. The rearrangement uses TRBV7-2 and TRBJ2-2; the D is unclear. Germline CDR1 and CDR2: SGHTA and FQGNSA. The CDR3 spans 14 residues. V lost 8 bases to trimming and J lost 0 bases, with 10 bases between them. Written as DNA, the CDR3 is TGTGCCAGCTCCTCGGAGCCGAACACCGGGGAGCTGTTTTTT. Translation: CASSSEPNTGELFF.

The genes are TRBV7-2 and TRBJ2-2; TRBD2 aligns across 7 bases. Per germline, CDR1 SGHTA and CDR2 FQGNSA. This CDR3 is built from 16 residues. J lost 6 bases, V lost 6 bases, and 13 bases had no gene match. CDR3 coding DNA: TGTGCCAGCAGGCTATCGTGGGGGGGGTCCCCCGGGGAGCTGTTTTTT. Its translation: CASRLSWGGSPGELFF.

The V gene is TRBV2, the J gene TRBJ2-7; D perhaps matches TRBD2 (7 bases). The germline V gene has CDR1 SNHLY and CDR2 FYNNEI. The CDR3 sequence is 13 residues long. V dropped 7 bases and J dropped 2 bases, with 12 bases sitting between them. CDR3 bases: TGTGCCAGCATCGCGGGGGCCGCCTACGAGCAGTACTTC. Encoded protein: CASIAGAAYEQYF.

The genes are TRBV19 and TRBJ1-4; TRBD1 is a possible D gene (5 bases). CDR3 length: 16 residues. Germline V gene lookup returns CDR1 LNHDA and CDR2 SQIVND (reference sequence). With 4 bases removed from V and 0 bases from J, the gap between germline ends came to 12 bases. The CDR3 sequence is CASSTRRGATNEKLFF. The CDR3 DNA reads as TGTGCCAGTAGTACCCGGAGGGGCGCAACTAATGAAAAACTGTTTTTT.

This chain links TRBV4-1 with TRBJ1-1; no definite D call. The CDR3 contains 14 residues. V was clipped by 3 bases and J by 5 bases, with 13 bases between them. Germline loops: CDR1 MGHRA, CDR2 YSYEKL. CDR3 region: CASSHQRRETEAFF. The CDR3 DNA reads as TGCGCCAGCAGCCACCAACGGCGGGAGACTGAAGCTTTCTTT.

The chain couples TRBV5-1 to TRBJ2-7, with TRBD1 identical over 9 bases. CDR3 length: 18 amino acids. V gave up 4 bases and J gave up 6 bases; unmatched junction bases: 20. Germline CDR1 SGHRS, CDR2 YFSETQ. CDR3 coding DNA: TGCGCCAGCAGCCGTACCCTTCGGGGACAGGGATTATCTGGCGAGCAGTACTTC. Its protein product is CASSRTLRGQGLSGEQYF.

The CDR3 sequence is CASSLDGEGGYTF. The CDR3 region has the DNA TGCGCCAGCAGCTTGGACGGGGAGGGTGGCTACACCTTC. The J gene is TRBJ1-2, the V gene TRBV5-1; D unresolved. V lost 0 bases and J lost 7, with 10 bases in between. The V gene's germline CDR1 is SGHRS and CDR2 YFSETQ. The CDR3 runs 13 residues.

This clone was seen only a few times. The genes are TRBV15 and TRBJ1-2, with D possibly matching TRBD1 (5 bases). V gave up 3 bases and J gave up 4 bases, with 15 bases separating them. This CDR3 has 15 residues. Germline values: CDR1 LNHNV, CDR2 YYDKDF (reference sequence). The CDR3, as DNA: TGTGCCACCAGCAGTCAAGGGGCCTCCTCCTATGGCTACACCTTC. Translated: CATSSQGASSYGYTF.

This clone was counted only a few times. The CDR3, as DNA: TGTGCCACCAGCAGAGTCGGCCCCTCAGGGGAGACCCAGTACTTC. It is translated as CATSRVGPSGETQYF. The chain couples TRBV15 to TRBJ2-5, with TRBD1 as a possible D gene (5 bases). The CDR3 has 15 residues. Germline-derived CDR1 and CDR2 are LNHNV and YYDKDF (reference sequence). V lost 1 base and J lost 5, with 14 bases in between.

The V and J genes are TRBV5-8 and TRBJ2-6; TRBD1 agrees at 10 bases. V lost 3 bases and J lost 2; bases outside the gene matches: 2. Germline V lookup: CDR1 SGHTS, CDR2 YDEGEE. The CDR3 is 16 amino acids. The CDR3 is CASSSDRGAGANVLTF. The CDR3 coding sequence is TGTGCCAGCAGCTCGGACAGGGGGGCTGGGGCCAACGTCCTGACTTTC.

The rearrangement joins TRBV5-1 to TRBJ2-7; 10 positions match TRBD1. The CDR3 has 14 residues. V was pared by 4 bases and J by 6 bases, with 7 bases of the junction left unmatched. Per the germline V gene, CDR1 is SGHRS and CDR2 is YFSETQ. CDR3 coding DNA: TGCGCCAGCAGCCGCCGGGACAGGGGTCTCGAGCAGTACTTC. Encoded protein: CASSRRDRGLEQYF.

The V call is TRBV5-1, the J call TRBJ2-1, with 10 bases that match TRBD1. This CDR3 has 15 amino acids. After removal of 3 bases from V and 12 bases from J, the junction contained 12 bases not matched to a gene. Germline V gene lookup returns CDR1 SGHRS and CDR2 YFSETQ. CDR3 in amino acids: CASSSGTGDAPRQFF. Here the CDR3 DNA reads TGCGCCAGCAGCTCCGGGACAGGGGACGCCCCACGGCAGTTCTTC. Full variable domain (outside the CDR3, taken from reference TRBV5-1 and TRBJ2-1): KAGVTQTPRYLIKTRGQQVTLSCSPISGHRSVSWYQQTPGQGLQFLFEYFSETQRNKGNFPGRFSGRQFSNSRSEMNVSTLELGDSALYLCASSSGTGDAPRQFFGPGTRLTVL.

The chain carries TRBV2 and TRBJ1-5, with 8 bases lining up with TRBD1. Germline V lookup: CDR1 SNHLY, CDR2 FYNNEI. V gave up 7 bases and J gave up 0 bases; unmatched junction bases: 5. CDR3 length: 15 residues. The CDR3 reads CASTFGQGSNQPQHF. CDR3 in DNA: TGTGCCAGCACCTTCGGACAGGGTAGCAATCAGCCCCAGCATTTT. Full variable domain (rest looked up from reference TRBV2 and TRBJ1-5): EPEVTQTPSHQVTQMGQEVILRCVPISNHLYFYWYRQILGQKVEFLVSFYNNEISEKSEIFDDQFSVERPDGSNFTLKIRSTKLEDSAMYFCASTFGQGSNQPQHFGDGTRLSIL.

The table lists this clone with a few counts. The chain is built from TRBV18 and TRBJ2-1; 9 bases match TRBD1. The V and J ends lost 2 bases and 8 bases, in that order; junction bases with no gene match: 7. CDR1 is KGHSH and CDR2 is LQKENI in the germline V gene. The CDR3 totals 15 residues. DNA of the CDR3: TGTGCCAGCTCACCATCGGGACAGGGCACTGATGAGCAGTTCTTC. It codes for CASSPSGQGTDEQFF. Based on the CDR3 plus reference TRBV18 and TRBJ2-1, the full variable domain is NAGVMQNPRHLVRRRGQEARLRCSPMKGHSHVYWYRQLPEEGLKFMVYLQKENIIDESGMPKERFSAEFPKEGPSILRIQQVVRGDSAAYFCASSPSGQGTDEQFFGPGTRLTVL.

The chain joins TRBV7-8 to TRBJ2-7, with a weak D call TRBD2 (6 bases). This CDR3 contains 12 residues. Trimming removed 5 bases from V and 6 bases from J, with 11 bases in between. Per the germline V gene, CDR1 is SGHVS and CDR2 is FQNEAQ. The CDR3 is CASSVVAAEQYF. The CDR3 DNA reads as TGTGCCAGCAGCGTAGTAGCGGCCGAGCAGTACTTC.

The V gene is TRBV4-1, the J gene TRBJ1-4; D perhaps matches TRBD1 (5 bases). The CDR3 covers 16 residues. Germline CDR1 and CDR2: MGHRA and YSYEKL. Trimming shortened V by 0 bases and J by 4 bases, and 12 bases separated the two germline ends. CDR3 protein: CASSQDGAGGNEKLFF. In DNA, the CDR3 is TGCGCCAGCAGCCAAGATGGGGCCGGGGGTAATGAAAAACTGTTTTTT.

The rearrangement links TRBV25-1 to TRBJ2-2, with D possibly being TRBD1 (6 bases). CDR3 length: 14 amino acids. Germline V gene lookup returns CDR1 MGHDK and CDR2 SYGVNS. V was pared by 3 bases and J by 2 bases, with 7 bases between. The CDR3 bases are TGTGCCAGCAGTGACAGGGGAAACACCGGGGAGCTGTTTTTT. This translates into CASSDRGNTGELFF.

Turning to this clone: Its ends do not fully match the called genes, so a read error is possible. This rearrangement joins TRBV5-1 to TRBJ2-1; TRBD2 aligns across 8 bases. The CDR3 consists of 15 residues. CDR1 and CDR2 (germline): SGHRS, YFSETQ. CDR3 amino acids: CASTLTIAGFNEQFF. CDR3 DNA: TGCGCCAGCACCTTGACTATAGCGGGGTTCAATGAGCAGTTCTTC. Looking up the rest from reference TRBV5-1 and TRBJ2-1 gives the full variable domain: KAGVTQTPRYLIKTRGQQVTLSCSPISGHRSVSWYQQTPGQGLQFLFEYFSETQRNKGNFPGRFSGRQFSNSRSEMNVSTLELGDSALYLCASTLTIAGFNEQFFGPGTRLTVL.

J is TRBJ2-3 and V is TRBV7-9; possible D gene TRBD1, 5 bases. The germline gives CDR1 SEHNR, CDR2 FQNEAQ (reference sequence). Trimming removed 5 bases at V and 0 bases at J, with 15 bases between. CDR3 length equals 16 residues. The chain's CDR3 is CASSPRTRTSTDTQYF. The CDR3 region has the DNA TGTGCCAGCAGCCCCCGGACACGTACTAGCACAGATACGCAGTATTTT. Using reference TRBV7-9 and TRBJ2-3 for the parts outside the CDR3, the full variable domain is DTGVSQNPRHKITKRGQNVTFRCDPISEHNRLYWYRQTLGQGPEFLTYFQNEAQLEKSRLLSDRFSAERPKGSFSTLEIQRTEQGDSAMYLCASSPRTRTSTDTQYFGPGTRLTVL.

This clone occurred a few times. The rearrangement links TRBV7-9 to TRBJ1-4, with D tentatively TRBD1 (5 bases). Germline CDR1 reads SEHNR; CDR2 reads FQNEAQ (reference sequence). Trimming took 5 bases from V and 4 from J, leaving 11 bases between them. The CDR3 is made up of 14 amino acids. CDR3 nucleotide sequence: TGTGCCAGCAGCCGCCAGACAGTTAATGAAAAACTGTTTTTT. Translating it yields CASSRQTVNEKLFF. Variable domain in full (rest from reference TRBV7-9 and TRBJ1-4): DTGVSQNPRHKITKRGQNVTFRCDPISEHNRLYWYRQTLGQGPEFLTYFQNEAQLEKSRLLSDRFSAERPKGSFSTLEIQRTEQGDSAMYLCASSRQTVNEKLFFGSGTQLSVL.